This T cell receptor (beta chain) was recorded in a study of T-cell memory formation after mild COVID-19. Whole-study context: TCR clustering was largely donor specific. Whole-study findings and limits: There was a balanced CD4/CD8 profile in clones contracting day 15 to 85, and later expanders leaned CD4+.

5'RACE, which relied on constant-segment primers, yielded TCR alpha and TCR beta cDNA libraries carrying sample barcodes and UMIs. TCRdb processed the 5' RACE reads anew with MiXCR; each CDR3 protein has one entry. The repertoire holds around 390,000 distinct CDR3 sequences, more than 15% seen once, with 20% to 25% in the top ten. Details on this clonotype: Its target is unknown.

Germline assignment: CDR1 SGHRS and CDR2 YFSETQ. The CDR3 sequence is 14 residues long. The J segment lost 6 bases and the V segment lost 3 bases, leaving 4 bases of the junction unmatched. Sequenced material: PBMCs or a T cell subset sorted from them (not recorded which). This rearrangement joins TRBV5-1 to TRBJ1-4; TRBD1 aligns across 8 bases. This TCR derives from a man aged 18 to 29 who had mild COVID-19 (a few samples of this study predate the infection). Cell type and time point are not known. The CDR3 bases are TGCGCCAGCAGCTGGTCAGGGGGCTATGAAAAACTGTTTTTT. It translates to CASSWSGGYEKLFF.